This T cell receptor beta chain came from a study of blood T cell repertoires in COVID-19. The germline gives CDR1 SNHLY, CDR2 FYNNEI. Trimming stripped 8 bases from V and 3 bases from J, with 16 bases between. The CDR3 runs 15 residues. TCRdb keeps only in-frame clones here, not all; method: immunoSEQ multiplex PCR. The profile covers roughly 300,000 clones, with 92% appearing a single time and roughly 18% taken by the ten largest. The clonotype comes from a woman in her thirties who had recovered from COVID-19. The chain links TRBV2 to TRBJ2-2; D is perhaps TRBD2 (5 bases). The sample consisted of PBMCs or T cells enriched from blood (not recorded which). CDR3 sequence (DNA): TGTGCCAGCGGATCTGAGAGGGATCACACCGGGGAGCTGTTTTTT. Its protein is CASGSERDHTGELFF.